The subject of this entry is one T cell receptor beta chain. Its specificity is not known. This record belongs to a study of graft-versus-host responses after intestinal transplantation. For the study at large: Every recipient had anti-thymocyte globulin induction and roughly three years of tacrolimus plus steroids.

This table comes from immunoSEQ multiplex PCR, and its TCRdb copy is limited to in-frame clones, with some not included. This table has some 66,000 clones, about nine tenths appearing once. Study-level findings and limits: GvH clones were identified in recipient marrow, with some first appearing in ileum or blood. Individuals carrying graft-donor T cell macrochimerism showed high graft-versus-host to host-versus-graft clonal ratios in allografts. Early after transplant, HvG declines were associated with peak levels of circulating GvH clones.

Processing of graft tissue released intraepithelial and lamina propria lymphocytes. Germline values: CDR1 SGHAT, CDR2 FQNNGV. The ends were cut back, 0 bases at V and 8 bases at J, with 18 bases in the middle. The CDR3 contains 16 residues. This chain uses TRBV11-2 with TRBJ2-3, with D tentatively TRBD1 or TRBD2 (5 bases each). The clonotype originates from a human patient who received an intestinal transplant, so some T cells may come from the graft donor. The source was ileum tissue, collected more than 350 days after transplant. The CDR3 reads CASSLEAVVGQGTQYF. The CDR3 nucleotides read TGTGCCAGCAGCTTAGAAGCGGTGGTGGGTCAGGGTACGCAGTATTTT.